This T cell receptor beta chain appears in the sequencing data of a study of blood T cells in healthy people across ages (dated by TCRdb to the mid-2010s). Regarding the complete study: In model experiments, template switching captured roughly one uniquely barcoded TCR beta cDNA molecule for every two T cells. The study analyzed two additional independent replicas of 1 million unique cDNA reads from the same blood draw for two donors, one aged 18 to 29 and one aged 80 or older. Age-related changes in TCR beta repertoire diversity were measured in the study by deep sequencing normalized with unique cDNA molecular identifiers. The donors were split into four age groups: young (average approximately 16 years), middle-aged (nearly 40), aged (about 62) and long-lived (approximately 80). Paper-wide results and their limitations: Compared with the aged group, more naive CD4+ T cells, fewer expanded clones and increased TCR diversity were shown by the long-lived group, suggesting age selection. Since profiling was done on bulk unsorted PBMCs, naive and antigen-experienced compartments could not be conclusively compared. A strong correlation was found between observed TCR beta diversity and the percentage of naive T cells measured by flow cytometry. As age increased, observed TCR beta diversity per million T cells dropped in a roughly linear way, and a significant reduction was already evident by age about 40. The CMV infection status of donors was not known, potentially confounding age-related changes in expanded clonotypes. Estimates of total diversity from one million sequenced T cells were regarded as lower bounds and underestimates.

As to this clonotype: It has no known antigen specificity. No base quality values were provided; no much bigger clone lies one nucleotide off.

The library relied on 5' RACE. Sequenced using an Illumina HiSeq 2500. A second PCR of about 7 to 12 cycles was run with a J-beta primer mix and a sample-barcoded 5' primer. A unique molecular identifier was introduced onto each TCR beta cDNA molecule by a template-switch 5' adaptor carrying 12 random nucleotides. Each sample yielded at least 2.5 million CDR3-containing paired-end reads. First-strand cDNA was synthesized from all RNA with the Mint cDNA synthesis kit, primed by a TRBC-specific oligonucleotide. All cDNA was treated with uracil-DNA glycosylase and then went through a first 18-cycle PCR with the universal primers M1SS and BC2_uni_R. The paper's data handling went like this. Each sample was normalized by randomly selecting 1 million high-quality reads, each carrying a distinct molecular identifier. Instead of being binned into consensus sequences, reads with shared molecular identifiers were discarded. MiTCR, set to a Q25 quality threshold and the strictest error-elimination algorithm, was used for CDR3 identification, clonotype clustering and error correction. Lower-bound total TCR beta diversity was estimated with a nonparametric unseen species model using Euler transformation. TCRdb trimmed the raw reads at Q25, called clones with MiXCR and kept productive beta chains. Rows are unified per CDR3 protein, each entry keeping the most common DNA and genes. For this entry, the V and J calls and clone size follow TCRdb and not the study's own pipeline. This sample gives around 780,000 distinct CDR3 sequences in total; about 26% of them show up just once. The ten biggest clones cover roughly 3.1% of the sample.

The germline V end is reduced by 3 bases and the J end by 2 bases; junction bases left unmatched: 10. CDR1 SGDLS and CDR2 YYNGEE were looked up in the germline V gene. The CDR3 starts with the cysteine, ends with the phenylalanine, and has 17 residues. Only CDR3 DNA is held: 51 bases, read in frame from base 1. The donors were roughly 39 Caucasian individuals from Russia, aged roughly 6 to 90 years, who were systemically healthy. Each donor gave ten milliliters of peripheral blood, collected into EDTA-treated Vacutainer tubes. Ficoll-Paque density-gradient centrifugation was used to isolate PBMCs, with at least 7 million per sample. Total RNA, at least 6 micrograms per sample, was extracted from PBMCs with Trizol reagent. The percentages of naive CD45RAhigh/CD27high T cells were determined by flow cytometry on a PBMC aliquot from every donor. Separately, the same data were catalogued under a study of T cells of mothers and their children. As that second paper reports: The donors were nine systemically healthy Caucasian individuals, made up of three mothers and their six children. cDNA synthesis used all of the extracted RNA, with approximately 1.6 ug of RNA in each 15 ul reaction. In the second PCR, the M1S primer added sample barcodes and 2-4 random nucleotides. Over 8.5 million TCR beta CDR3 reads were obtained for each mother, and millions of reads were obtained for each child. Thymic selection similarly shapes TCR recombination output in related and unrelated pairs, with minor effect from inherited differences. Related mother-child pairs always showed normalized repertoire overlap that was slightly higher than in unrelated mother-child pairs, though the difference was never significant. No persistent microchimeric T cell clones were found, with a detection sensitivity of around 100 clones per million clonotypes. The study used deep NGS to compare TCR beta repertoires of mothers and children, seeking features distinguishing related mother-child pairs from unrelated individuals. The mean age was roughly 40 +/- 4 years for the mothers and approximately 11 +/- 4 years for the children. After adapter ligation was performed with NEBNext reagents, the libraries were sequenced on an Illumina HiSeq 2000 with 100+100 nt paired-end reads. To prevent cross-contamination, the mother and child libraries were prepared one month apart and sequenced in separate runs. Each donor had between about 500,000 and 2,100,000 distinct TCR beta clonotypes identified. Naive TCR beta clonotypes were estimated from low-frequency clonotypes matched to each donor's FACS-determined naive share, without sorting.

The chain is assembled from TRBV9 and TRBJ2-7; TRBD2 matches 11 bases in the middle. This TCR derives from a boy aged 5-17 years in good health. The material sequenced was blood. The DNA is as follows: TGTGCCAGCAGCGCAGGCGCCGGGACTAGCGGCACCTACGAGCAGTACTTC. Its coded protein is CASSAGAGTSGTYEQYF.